The clone carrying this TCR beta chain was recorded a few times. What it binds is unknown. The table came from immunoSEQ multiplex PCR; TCRdb's copy has only in-frame clones and leaves some out. The sample carries 15,000 to 20,000 clones, just over 75% recorded once. Before any sequencing was done, the ViraFEST assay used viral peptide pools to expand antigen-specific CD4+ T cells. CD4+ T cell isolation took place after about nine days of culture. It was between March and December 2020 that the person had a SARS-CoV-2 infection confirmed by PCR. BNT162b2 vaccine or mRNA-1273 vaccine was given to participants in two doses. The sample originates from a study of vaccination effects on CD4 cells after COVID-19. Across the study: Early after vaccination, and again late, a few convalescent patients were sampled.

V was clipped by 1 base and J by 6 bases; unmatched bases: 5. Per the germline V gene, CDR1 is LGHNA and CDR2 is YNFKEQ. This CDR3 is 15 amino acids long. Findings of the study overall: The study found that post-vaccine spike-reactive clones in convalescents were mainly new vaccine-induced clones.

This sequence was found in a human donor who had a prior SARS-CoV-2 infection. The chain combines TRBV4-2 with TRBJ2-7; 11 bases fit TRBD2. The sample here was CD4+ T cells from PBMCs cultured with SARS-CoV-2 spike peptides, taken after COVID-19 vaccination. The CDR3 spells CASSQGHSGGGEQYF. The CDR3, as DNA: TGTGCCAGCAGCCAAGGTCATAGCGGGGGGGGCGAGCAGTACTTC.